This passage covers 15 T cell receptor beta chains from one sample sequenced in a study of type 1 regulatory T cells. In TCRdb, the reads were re-called with MiXCR into one record per CDR3 protein. The sample lists over 90,000 distinct CDR3 sequences; roughly 28% were seen once. Sequencing was carried out using CD4+ T cells, either the whole sample or a sorted fraction (not recorded which). Source of these receptors: a human donor in good health.

This clonotype showed up just a few times. The chain recombines TRBV6-5 with TRBJ2-6, with 10 bases that match TRBD1. With V trimmed by 8 bases and J by 9 bases, 7 bases remained unmatched. Germline assignment: CDR1 MNHEY and CDR2 SVGAGI. The CDR3 length is 14 residues. CDR3 sequence (DNA): TGTGCCAGCCAAGACAGGGGGCCTTTCAACGTCCTGACTTTC. Translation gives CASQDRGPFNVLTF.

This clonotype turned up a few times. The genes are TRBV9 and TRBJ1-2, with TRBD1 as a possible D gene (5 bases). Trimming left V 0 bases short and J 0 bases short, with 9 bases between. Germline assignment: CDR1 SGDLS and CDR2 YYNGEE. This CDR3 has 15 amino acids. The DNA for the CDR3 is TGTGCCAGCAGCGTAGGACCAGGGTCTAACTATGGCTACACCTTC. Translation: CASSVGPGSNYGYTF.

The CDR3 bases are TGTGCCAGCAGCCAAGATCGGGAGTGGGGGTACTATGGCTACACCTTC. Translated: CASSQDREWGYYGYTF. This chain uses TRBV3-1 with TRBJ1-2; possible D gene TRBD1, 5 bases. CDR3 length equals 16 residues. The V and J ends lost 0 bases and 3 bases respectively, with 14 bases between them. Germline V CDR1 and CDR2: LGHDT, YNNKEL (reference sequence).

This chain joins TRBV19 and TRBJ2-5, with D tentatively TRBD1 or TRBD2 (5 bases each). V was shortened by 6 bases and J by 2 bases, with 10 bases between the two germline ends. Looked up from germline, CDR1 is LNHDA and CDR2 is SQIVND (reference sequence). This CDR3 comprises 13 residues. CDR3 sequence reads: CASRRAGQETQYF. As DNA, the CDR3 is TGTGCCAGTAGGAGGGCAGGGCAAGAGACCCAGTACTTC.

The chain employs TRBV20-1 and TRBJ2-1; no reliable D call. The CDR3 has 11 residues. The germline gives CDR1 DFQATT, CDR2 SNEGSKA (reference sequence). The CDR3 sequence is CSAKERNEQFF. The CDR3 DNA follows: TGCAGCGCGAAAGAGAGGAATGAGCAGTTCTTC.

CDR3 sequence reads: CASSPPGQKDSYTF. The CDR3, as DNA: TGTGCCAGCAGCCCACCGGGACAGAAGGACAGCTACACCTTC. The V and J genes are TRBV7-9 and TRBJ1-2, with 7 positions matching TRBD1. Germline-derived CDR1 and CDR2 are SEHNR and FQNEAQ (reference sequence). The CDR3 sequence is 14 residues long. V shed 5 bases, J shed 9 bases, and the junction held 12 bases outside the gene matches.

This clonotype was picked up a small number of times. In DNA form, the CDR3 reads TGTGCCAGCAGCTTTGGGGGGGTGAACACTGAAGCTTTCTTT. It translates to CASSFGGVNTEAFF. V usage is TRBV7-9 and J usage is TRBJ1-1; D is perhaps TRBD1 (5 bases). The germline V gene encodes CDR1 SEHNR and CDR2 FQNEAQ (reference sequence). V lost 3 bases to trimming and J lost 0 bases, with 8 bases between them. The CDR3 is made up of 14 amino acids.

The chain carries TRBV4-1 and TRBJ2-5; TRBD2 agrees at 7 bases. The CDR3 runs to 14 residues. Losses at the gene ends were 4 bases for V and 5 bases for J; bases not matched to a gene: 7. Per the germline V gene, CDR1 is MGHRA and CDR2 is YSYEKL. The CDR3 DNA reads TGCGCCAGCAGCCTGGAGCGGGGCGCGGAGACCCAGTACTTC. The encoded protein is CASSLERGAETQYF.

This sequence joins TRBV29-1 and TRBJ2-5; perhaps TRBD2 as D (6 bases). Trimming cost V 5 bases and J 5 bases, with 9 bases left between them. The CDR3 spans 11 residues. Germline values: CDR1 SQVTM, CDR2 ANQGSEA. The CDR3 region is CSVSEGETQYF. DNA of the CDR3: TGCAGCGTTTCGGAGGGGGAGACCCAGTACTTC.

This clonotype was detected a few times. The chain has TRBV5-6 and TRBJ2-1; 15 bases align to TRBD2. The trim removed 4 bases at V and 10 bases at J, leaving 9 bases unmatched. This CDR3 region has 16 residues. Germline CDR1 SGHDT, CDR2 YYEEEE. CDR3 loop: CASSPRTSGRVREQFF. The CDR3, as DNA: TGTGCCAGCAGCCCTCGGACTAGCGGGAGGGTACGCGAGCAGTTCTTC.

This clonotype has just a few counts. J is TRBJ2-3 and V is TRBV7-2, with 7 positions matching TRBD2. Germline V gene data show CDR1 as SGHTA and CDR2 as FQGNSA. This CDR3 spans 13 amino acids. V gave up 3 bases and J gave up 6 bases; unmatched junction bases: 3. CDR3 in DNA: TGTGCCAGCAGCTTCCTAGCGGACGATACGCAGTATTTT. Translated, it gives CASSFLADDTQYF.

This clonotype has only a few counts. The chain recombines TRBV5-4 with TRBJ2-3, with D uncertain. The CDR3 is 14 amino acids. Germline loops: CDR1 SGHNT, CDR2 YYREEE (reference sequence). The V end lost 0 bases, the J end lost 6 bases, and 11 bases lay between the germline ends. CDR3 residues: CASSLDTIRDTQYF. CDR3 DNA: TGTGCCAGCAGCTTGGATACTATTCGGGATACGCAGTATTTT. Based on the CDR3 plus reference TRBV5-4 and TRBJ2-3, the full variable domain is ETGVTQSPTHLIKTRGQQVTLRCSSQSGHNTVSWYQQALGQGPQFIFQYYREEENGRGNFPPRFSGLQFPNYSSELNVNALELDDSALYLCASSLDTIRDTQYFGPGTRLTVL.

This chain links TRBV6-1 with TRBJ2-5, with 12 bases that match TRBD1. V was pared by 8 bases and J by 5 bases, with 12 bases of the junction left unmatched. The germline CDR1 and CDR2 sequences are MNHNS and SASEGT. CDR3 size: 16 residues. The CDR3 protein is CASVPGTGGKRETQYF. CDR3 DNA sequence: TGTGCCAGCGTCCCCGGGACAGGGGGCAAGCGGGAGACCCAGTACTTC.

This clonotype was seen more than once but under ten times. The chain links TRBV27 to TRBJ2-7, with 7 bases matching TRBD2. V shed 6 bases and J 4 bases; nucleotides not matched to a gene: 6. The CDR3 contains 13 residues. Germline V gene sequence: CDR1 MNHEY, CDR2 SMNVEV (reference sequence). The CDR3 nucleotides are TGTGCCAGCAGCCCAAGGCGGGGGTACGAGCAGTACTTC. It translates to CASSPRRGYEQYF.

V gene TRBV4-1 combines with J gene TRBJ1-1, with D unclear. The CDR3 covers 12 residues. The germline V gene encodes CDR1 MGHRA and CDR2 YSYEKL. Trimming shortened V by 1 base and J by 12 bases, and 12 bases separated the two germline ends. CDR3 nucleotide sequence: TGCGCCAGCAGCCAAGTAGGGCAGTTCCCTTTCTTT. This codes for CASSQVGQFPFF.